This is a list of T cell receptor beta chains from one sample in a study of cytomegalovirus exposure and HLA in healthy donors. Some clones are missing from TCRdb's copy, which holds only in-frame ones; the method was immunoSEQ multiplex PCR. In the table there are about 150,000 clones, over 70% of which are singletons. Specimen: PBMCs. The receptor source for this set is a male donor in good health and CMV-seronegative. Both conserved end residues are part of each CDR3. D genes are given only for firm matches. The size field is filled for only some rows; it gives once, few, many or a size class.

TRBJ2-7 | . | few | TRBV9 | 14 | TGTGCCAGCAGCCGCACAGGGACCTCCTACGAGCAGTACTTC | CASSRTGTSYEQYF
TRBJ2-7 | . | . | TRBV30 | 12 | TGTGCCTGGAGTGGGGGCTACTACGAGCAGTACTTC | CAWSGGYYEQYF
TRBJ1-5 | . | . | TRBV28 | 13 | TGTGCCAGCAGCTCAGGGAGGCATCAGCCCCAGCATTTT | CASSSGRHQPQHF
TRBJ1-2 | . | . | TRBV6-5 | 14 | TGTGCCAGCAGTTTCGCGGCGGGCTACGATGGCTACACCTTC | CASSFAAGYDGYTF
TRBJ1-6 | . | . | TRBV5-5 | 16 | TGTGCCAGCAGCTTGGGACCGACAGCGACGAATTCACCCCTCCACTTT | CASSLGPTATNSPLHF
TRBJ2-3 | TRBD2 | . | TRBV7-2 | 18 | TGTGCCAGCAGCTTAGCTTCCTTCGCGGGGGGCCTATTAGATACGCAGTATTTT | CASSLASFAGGLLDTQYF
TRBJ1-3 | . | few | TRBV19 | 18 | TGTGCCAGTAGTATGGAAGAGGGGCCGACAGGCGCCGCGAACACCATATATTTT | CASSMEEGPTGAANTIYF
TRBJ2-7 | . | . | TRBV13 | 14 | TGTGCCAGCAGCTCCCCGGACAGTACCTACGAGCAGTACTTC | CASSSPDSTYEQYF
TRBJ1-1 | TRBD1 | once | TRBV28 | 14 | TGTGCCAGCAGTTCGGGACAGCTGAACACTGAAGCTTTCTTT | CASSSGQLNTEAFF
TRBJ2-3 | . | . | TRBV5-1 | 14 | TGCGCCAGCAGCTCTACAGGGAGCACAGATACGCAGTATTTT | CASSSTGSTDTQYF
TRBJ1-1 | . | . | TRBV28 | 16 | TGTGCCAGCAGTAACCCGGCGGGCAGGGGAGTCGAAGAAGCTTTCTTT | CASSNPAGRGVEEAFF
TRBJ1-4 | . | . | TRBV7-8 | 17 | TGTGCCAGCAGCTTACTTGCCGGGTTCGCAACTAATGAAAAACTGTTTTTT | CASSLLAGFATNEKLFF
TRBJ2-3 | TRBD2 | . | TRBV4-2 | 19 | TGTGCCAGCAGCCAAGATCGCCGGAGGGGCGGGGGGGGGACAGATACGCAGTATTTT | CASSQDRRRGGGGTDTQYF
TRBJ1-1 | TRBD1 | . | TRBV10-3 | 13 | TGTGCCATCAATAAGGGGGCTGGCACTGAAGCTTTCTTT | CAINKGAGTEAFF
TRBJ2-7 | TRBD1 | . | TRBV6-6 | 14 | TGTGCCAGCAGTCTCCGGGACAGCGGTTACGAGCAGTACTTC | CASSLRDSGYEQYF
TRBJ2-7 | TRBD1 | . | TRBV6-5 | 14 | TGTGCCAGCGGCAGGATGACAGGGAACTACGAGCAGTACTTC | CASGRMTGNYEQYF
TRBJ1-5 | . | few | TRBV6-5 | 13 | TGTGCCAGCAAGACAGGTTACAATCAGCCCCAGCATTTT | CASKTGYNQPQHF
TRBJ2-1 | TRBD2 | . | TRBV7-6 | 15 | TGTGCCAGCAGCTTACTGGCGGGAGTGATCAATGAGCAGTTCTTC | CASSLLAGVINEQFF
TRBJ1-2 | TRBD1 | few | TRBV18 | 14 | TGTGCCAGCTCACCTGAGACAGGGATCGTCGGCTACACCTTC | CASSPETGIVGYTF
TRBJ2-1 | TRBD1 | . | TRBV7-9 | 17 | TGTGCCAGCAGCTTCGGGACAGGGGGCTCCTCATGGAATGAGCAGTTCTTC | CASSFGTGGSSWNEQFF
TRBJ1-3 | . | . | TRBV6-6 | 15 | TGTGCCAGCAGTTCCTCCGGGACAACTGGAAACACCATATATTTT | CASSSSGTTGNTIYF
TRBJ2-3 | TRBD1 | . | TRBV11-2 | 16 | TGTGCCAGCAGCTTGGGGGACAGGGTCCGCACAGATACGCAGTATTTT | CASSLGDRVRTDTQYF
TRBJ1-2 | . | . | TRBV7-2 | 17 | TGTGCCAGCAGCACTCAGGGAAGTCGTGGGGCTAACTATGGCTACACCTTC | CASSTQGSRGANYGYTF
TRBJ2-1 | TRBD2 | once | TRBV4-1 | 16 | TGCGCCAGCAGCCACCCCGGGACTAGCGGGAGCTATGAGCAGTTCTTC | CASSHPGTSGSYEQFF
TRBJ2-1 | . | . | TRBV28 | 12 | TGTGCCAGCAGTTCCAGACTAGTGGAACAGTTCTTC | CASSSRLVEQFF
TRBJ2-7 | . | . | TRBV30 | 12 | TGTGCCTGGAGTCATGGGACATACGAGCAGTACTTC | CAWSHGTYEQYF
TRBJ2-2 | . | . | TRBV28 | 13 | TGTGCCAGCAGTTCCCAATACACCGGGGAGCTGTTTTTT | CASSSQYTGELFF
TRBJ1-3 | . | . | TRBV5-1 | 16 | TGCGCCAGCAGCTTGGCCGGCGGAAGCTCTGGAAACACCATATATTTT | CASSLAGGSSGNTIYF
TRBJ2-5 | TRBD2 | . | TRBV10-2 | 15 | TGCGCCAGCACCCGGGTAGCGGGGGGACAAGAGACCCAGTACTTC | CASTRVAGGQETQYF
TRBJ2-4 | TRBD2 | . | TRBV30 | 17 | TGTGCCTGGAGAGCTACTAGCGGGAGGAGGGACAAAAACATTCAGTACTTC | CAWRATSGRRDKNIQYF
TRBJ1-2 | TRBD1 | . | TRBV11-2 | 15 | TGTGCCAGCAGCACGCGAGACCAGGGGGCAAGAGGCTACACCTTC | CASSTRDQGARGYTF
TRBJ1-3 | . | . | TRBV6-1 | 14 | TGTGCCAGCAGTGAAGCAGGACAGAGAAACACCATATATTTT | CASSEAGQRNTIYF
TRBJ2-5 | . | few | TRBV27 | 15 | TGTGCCAGCAGTTTAAGGACAGCAATCCAAGAGACCCAGTACTTC | CASSLRTAIQETQYF
TRBJ2-1 | . | . | TRBV6-1 | 14 | TGTGCCAGCAGCCTAGACAGATCCTACAATGAGCAGTTCTTC | CASSLDRSYNEQFF
TRBJ2-1 | TRBD2 | . | TRBV7-2 | 19 | TGTGCCAGCAGCCCCAACGGGGGGGGCCGACCTTTTACCTACAATGAGCAGTTCTTC | CASSPNGGGRPFTYNEQFF
TRBJ2-7 | TRBD2 | . | TRBV27 | 15 | TGTGCCAGCACCGCCGGGGGGGCTGGATCCTACGAGCAGTACTTC | CASTAGGAGSYEQYF